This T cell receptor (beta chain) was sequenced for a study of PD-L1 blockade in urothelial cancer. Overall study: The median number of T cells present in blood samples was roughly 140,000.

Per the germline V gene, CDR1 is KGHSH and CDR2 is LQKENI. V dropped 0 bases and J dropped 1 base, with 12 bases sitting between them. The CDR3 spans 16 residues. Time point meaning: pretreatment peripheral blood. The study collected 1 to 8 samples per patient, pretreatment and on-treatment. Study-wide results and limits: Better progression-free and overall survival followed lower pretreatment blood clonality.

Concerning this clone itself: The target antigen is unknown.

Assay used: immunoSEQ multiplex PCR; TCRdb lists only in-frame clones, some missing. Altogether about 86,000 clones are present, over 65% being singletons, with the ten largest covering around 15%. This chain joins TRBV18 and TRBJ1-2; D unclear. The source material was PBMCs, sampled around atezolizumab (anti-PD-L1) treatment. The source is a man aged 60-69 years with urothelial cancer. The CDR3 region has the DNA TGTGCCAGCTCACCACCGCGAGCTGGAGGTAACTATGGCTACACCTTC. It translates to CASSPPRAGGNYGYTF.